The clone carrying this T cell receptor (beta chain) has a count of ten or more. These data come from a study of read filtering for tumor transcriptome and immune sequencing. The library was built from roughly 400 ng RNA with molecular barcoded adaptors for alpha/delta and beta/gamma chains. One entry per CDR3 protein results from TCRdb running MiXCR on the reads. Seen here are about 37,000 distinct CDR3 sequences, over 9.5% observed once, and the top ten hold roughly a third. The source material was a population of CD138-negative cells sorted from bone marrow. The sequence was obtained from a donor aged 40 or over with multiple myeloma.

The CDR3 DNA reads TGCGCCAGCTCCTCCCCGGGGACCCGGGGGGGGGACACTGAAGCTTTCTTT. Translation: CASSSPGTRGGDTEAFF. The rearrangement joins TRBV10-2 to TRBJ1-1; D is perhaps TRBD1 (5 bases). This CDR3 has 17 residues. Germline CDR1 WSHSY, CDR2 SAAADI. The V end was cut by 8 bases, the J end by 3 bases, with 25 bases between.